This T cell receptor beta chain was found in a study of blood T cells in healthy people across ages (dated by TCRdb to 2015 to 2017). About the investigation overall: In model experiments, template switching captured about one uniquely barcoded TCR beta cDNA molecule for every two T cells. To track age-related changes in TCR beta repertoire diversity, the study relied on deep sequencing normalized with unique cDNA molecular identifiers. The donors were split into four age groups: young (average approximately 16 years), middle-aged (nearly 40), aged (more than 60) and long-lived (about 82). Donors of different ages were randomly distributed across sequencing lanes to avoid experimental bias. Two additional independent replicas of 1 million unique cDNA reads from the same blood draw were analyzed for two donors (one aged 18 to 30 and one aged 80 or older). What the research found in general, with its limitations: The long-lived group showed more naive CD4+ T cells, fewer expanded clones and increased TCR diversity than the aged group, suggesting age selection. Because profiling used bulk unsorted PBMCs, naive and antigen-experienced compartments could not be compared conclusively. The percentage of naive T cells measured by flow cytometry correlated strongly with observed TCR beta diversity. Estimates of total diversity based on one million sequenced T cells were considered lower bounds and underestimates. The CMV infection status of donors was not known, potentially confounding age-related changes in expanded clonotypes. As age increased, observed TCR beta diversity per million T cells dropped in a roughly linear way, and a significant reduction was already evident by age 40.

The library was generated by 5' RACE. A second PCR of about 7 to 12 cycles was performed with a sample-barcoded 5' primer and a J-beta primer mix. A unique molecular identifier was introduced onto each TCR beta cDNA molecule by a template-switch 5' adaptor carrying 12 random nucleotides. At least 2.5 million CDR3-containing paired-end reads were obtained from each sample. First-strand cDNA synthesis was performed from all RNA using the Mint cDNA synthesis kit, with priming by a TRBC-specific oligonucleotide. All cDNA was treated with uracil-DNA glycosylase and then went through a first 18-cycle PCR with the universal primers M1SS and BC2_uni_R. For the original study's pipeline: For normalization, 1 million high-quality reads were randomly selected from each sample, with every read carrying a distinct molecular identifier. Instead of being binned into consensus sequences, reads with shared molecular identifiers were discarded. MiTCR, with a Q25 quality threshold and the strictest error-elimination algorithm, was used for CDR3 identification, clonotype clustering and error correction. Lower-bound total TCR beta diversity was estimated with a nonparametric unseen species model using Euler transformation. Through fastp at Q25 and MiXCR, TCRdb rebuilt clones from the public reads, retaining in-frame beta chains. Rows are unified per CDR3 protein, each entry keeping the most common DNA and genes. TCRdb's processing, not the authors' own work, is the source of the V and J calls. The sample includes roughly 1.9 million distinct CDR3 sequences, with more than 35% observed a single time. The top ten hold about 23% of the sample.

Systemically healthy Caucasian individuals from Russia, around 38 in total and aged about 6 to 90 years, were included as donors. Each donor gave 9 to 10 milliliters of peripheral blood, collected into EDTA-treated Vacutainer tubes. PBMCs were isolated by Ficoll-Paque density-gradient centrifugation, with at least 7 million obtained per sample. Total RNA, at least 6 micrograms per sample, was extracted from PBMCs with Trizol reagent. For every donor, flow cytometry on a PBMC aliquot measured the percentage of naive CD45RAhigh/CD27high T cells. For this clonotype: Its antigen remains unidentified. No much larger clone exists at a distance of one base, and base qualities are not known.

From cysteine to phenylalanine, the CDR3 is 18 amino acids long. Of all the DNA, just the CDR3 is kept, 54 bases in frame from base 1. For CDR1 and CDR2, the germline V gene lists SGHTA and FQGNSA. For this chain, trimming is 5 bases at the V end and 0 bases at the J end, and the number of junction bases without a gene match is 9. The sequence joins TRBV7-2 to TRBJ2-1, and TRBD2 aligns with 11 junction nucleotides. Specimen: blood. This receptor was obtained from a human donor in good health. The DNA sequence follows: TGTGCCAGCAGCGAAGCTAGCGGGGGGCTTAGCTCCTACAATGAGCAGTTCTTC. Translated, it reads CASSEASGGLSSYNEQFF.